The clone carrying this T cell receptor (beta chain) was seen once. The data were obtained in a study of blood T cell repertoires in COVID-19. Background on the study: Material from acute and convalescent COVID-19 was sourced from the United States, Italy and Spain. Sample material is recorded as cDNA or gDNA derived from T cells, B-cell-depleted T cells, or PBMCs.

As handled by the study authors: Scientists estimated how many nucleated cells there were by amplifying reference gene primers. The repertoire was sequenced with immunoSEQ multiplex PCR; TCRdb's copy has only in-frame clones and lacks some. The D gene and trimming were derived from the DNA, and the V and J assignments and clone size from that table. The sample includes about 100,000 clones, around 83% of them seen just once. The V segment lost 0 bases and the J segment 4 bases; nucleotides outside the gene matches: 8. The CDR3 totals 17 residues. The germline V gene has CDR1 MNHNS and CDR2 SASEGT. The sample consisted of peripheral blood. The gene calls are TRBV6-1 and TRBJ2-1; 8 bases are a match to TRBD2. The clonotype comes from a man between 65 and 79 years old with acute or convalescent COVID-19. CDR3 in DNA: TGTGCCAGCAGTGAAGCGGTGGGAGGGACTAGATACAATGAGCAGTTCTTC. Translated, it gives CASSEAVGGTRYNEQFF.